This T cell receptor (beta chain) was captured by sequencing in a study of T cell responses to AZD1222 COVID-19 vaccine. Germline CDR1 and CDR2: SQVTM and ANQGSEA. There are 12 residues in the CDR3. V gave up 7 bases and J gave up 4 bases; unmatched junction bases: 5. Method: immunoSEQ multiplex PCR; TCRdb's copy keeps in-frame clones and lacks some. The top ten clones hold around 6% of a sample with 85,000 or so clones, around 90% of them seen once. This TCR came from an adult in good health. Sample: peripheral blood, taken on day 0 of AZD1222 vaccination. This chain connects TRBV29-1 to TRBJ2-5; TRBD1 matches 8 bases. The DNA of the CDR3 is TGCAGCGCTGAGGACAGGGCAGAGACCCAGTACTTC. This codes for CSAEDRAETQYF.